These 4 T cell receptor beta chains came from one sample sequenced in a study of beta chain features in type 1 diabetes. Expressed TCRB transcripts got sequenced, as all isolated RNA was reverse transcribed. Libraries were prepared by immunoSEQ multiplex PCR; TCRdb keeps only in-frame clonotypes and omits some of them. The table shows around 450,000 clones, with about an eighth occurring only once. What was sequenced was naive CD4+ T cells from blood. Receptors originate from a woman aged 18-35 years in good health.

Only a few counts were recorded for this clone. In DNA form, the CDR3 reads TGCGCCAGCAGCCCCTCGACTGCAGGCTCCTACAATGAGCAGTTCTTC. Protein sequence: CASSPSTAGSYNEQFF. The chain combines TRBV5-1 with TRBJ2-1, with D unclear. Germline V gene lookup returns CDR1 SGHRS and CDR2 YFSETQ. The CDR3 sequence is 16 residues long. The V end was cut by 4 bases, the J end by 0 bases, with 14 bases between.

The chain is built from TRBV7-2 and TRBJ1-6; 7 bases match TRBD1. The J segment lost 7 bases and the V segment lost 5 bases, leaving 8 bases of the junction unmatched. The CDR3 sequence is 15 residues long. The germline gives CDR1 SGHTA, CDR2 FQGNSA. CDR3 sequence reads: CASSPEGQINSPLHF. The CDR3 DNA reads as TGTGCCAGCAGCCCCGAGGGACAGATAAATTCACCCCTCCACTTT. Full variable domain (outside the CDR3, taken from reference TRBV7-2 and TRBJ1-6): GAGVSQSPSNKVTEKGKDVELRCDPISGHTALYWYRQSLGQGLEFLIYFQGNSAPDKSGLPSDRFSAERTGGSVSTLTIQRTQQEDSAVYLCASSPEGQINSPLHFGNGTRLTVT.

Points on this clone: The same CDR3 also results from other DNA sequences found in this sample. The genes are TRBV7-9 and TRBJ2-3; D not resolved. The CDR3 has 14 amino acids. Germline CDR1 is SEHNR and CDR2 is FQNEAQ (reference sequence). V dropped 4 bases and J dropped 2 bases, with 10 bases sitting between them. This CDR3 reads CASSSSGYTDTQYF. The CDR3, as DNA: TGTGCCAGCAGCTCTTCTGGATACACAGATACGCAGTATTTT.

This clone was observed a handful of times. The chain has TRBV18 and TRBJ2-1, with 14 positions matching TRBD2. The CDR3 has 17 amino acids. After removal of 3 bases from V and 6 bases from J, the junction contained 7 bases not matched to a gene. Germline assignment: CDR1 KGHSH and CDR2 LQKENI. In DNA form, the CDR3 reads TGTGCCAGCTCACCGACTAGCGGGGGGGCGATGACCAATGAGCAGTTCTTC. Amino acid sequence: CASSPTSGGAMTNEQFF.